A selection of T cell receptor beta chains follows, all from one sample in a study of blood T cell repertoires in COVID-19. Assay: immunoSEQ multiplex PCR; the TCRdb copy retains only in-frame clones and omits some. The sample has hundreds of thousands of clones; 84% are singletons. Material for sequencing was peripheral blood. All receptors derive from a human donor in a cohort sampled during active COVID-19. Both conserved end residues are part of each CDR3. D genes are given only for firm matches. Only part of the rows carry a size: once, few, many, or a class if the clone is expanded.

clone_size: NA
v_call: TRBV7-9
j_call: TRBJ1-2
d_call: TRBD1
cdr3_aa: CASSLGQGMDGYTF
cdr3_nt: TGTGCCAGCAGCTTAGGACAGGGGATGGATGGCTACACCTTC

clone_size: NA
v_call: TRBV7-2
j_call: TRBJ2-7
d_call: NA
cdr3_aa: CASSLTTNNYEQYF
cdr3_nt: TGTGCCAGCAGCTTGACTACTAATAATTACGAGCAGTACTTC

clone_size: NA
v_call: TRBV5-1
j_call: TRBJ2-7
d_call: NA
cdr3_aa: CASSPGGAYEQYF
cdr3_nt: TGCGCCAGCAGCCCGGGGGGCGCCTACGAGCAGTACTTC

clone_size: NA
v_call: TRBV28
j_call: TRBJ2-7
d_call: TRBD2
cdr3_aa: CASSTQRRGTTWYEQYF
cdr3_nt: TGTGCCAGCAGCACACAGCGGCGGGGGACGACGTGGTACGAGCAGTACTTC

clone_size: NA
v_call: TRBV7-2
j_call: TRBJ2-7
d_call: NA
cdr3_aa: CASSLNSAAAPYEQYF
cdr3_nt: TGTGCCAGCAGCTTAAATAGCGCAGCGGCACCATACGAGCAGTACTTC

clone_size: NA
v_call: TRBV15
j_call: TRBJ2-5
d_call: NA
cdr3_aa: CATSSGETQYF
cdr3_nt: TGTGCCACCAGCAGCGGAGAGACCCAGTACTTC

clone_size: NA
v_call: TRBV29-1
j_call: TRBJ2-1
d_call: TRBD2
cdr3_aa: CSVDWGLGYNEQFF
cdr3_nt: TGCAGCGTTGATTGGGGACTAGGGTACAATGAGCAGTTCTTC

clone_size: NA
v_call: TRBV4-3
j_call: TRBJ1-2
d_call: TRBD1
cdr3_aa: CASSQDLSTGGVYGYTF
cdr3_nt: TGCGCCAGCAGCCAAGATCTATCGACAGGGGGTGTGTATGGCTACACCTTC

clone_size: once
v_call: TRBV6-1
j_call: TRBJ1-2
d_call: TRBD1
cdr3_aa: CASSDERQGNYGYTF
cdr3_nt: TGTGCCAGCAGTGACGAAAGACAGGGGAACTATGGCTACACCTTC

clone_size: NA
v_call: TRBV15
j_call: TRBJ1-2
d_call: TRBD1
cdr3_aa: CATSSDRVGGYTF
cdr3_nt: TGTGCCACCAGCAGCGACAGGGTGGGTGGCTACACCTTC

clone_size: NA
v_call: TRBV28
j_call: TRBJ1-2
d_call: NA
cdr3_aa: CASSLRGTRGYTF
cdr3_nt: TGTGCCAGCAGTTTGAGGGGGACTAGAGGCTACACCTTC

clone_size: NA
v_call: TRBV10-3
j_call: TRBJ2-1
d_call: NA
cdr3_aa: CAISESLYEQFF
cdr3_nt: TGTGCCATCAGTGAATCCTTGTATGAGCAGTTCTTC

clone_size: NA
v_call: TRBV19
j_call: TRBJ2-3
d_call: TRBD2
cdr3_aa: CASRAGGTQYF
cdr3_nt: TGTGCCAGTAGGGCGGGAGGTACGCAGTATTTT

clone_size: once
v_call: TRBV4-2
j_call: TRBJ1-2
d_call: TRBD1
cdr3_aa: CASSQDPPTGKSGYTF
cdr3_nt: TGTGCCAGCAGCCAAGATCCCCCGACAGGGAAGAGTGGCTACACCTTC

clone_size: NA
v_call: TRBV5-1
j_call: TRBJ2-7
d_call: NA
cdr3_aa: CASSLIPGAYYEQYF
cdr3_nt: TGCGCCAGCAGCTTGATACCTGGGGCGTACTACGAGCAGTACTTC

clone_size: NA
v_call: TRBV5-1
j_call: TRBJ2-3
d_call: TRBD2
cdr3_aa: CASSLGLAGAIDTQYF
cdr3_nt: TGCGCCAGCAGCTTGGGGCTAGCGGGAGCAATAGATACGCAGTATTTT

clone_size: once
v_call: TRBV5-1
j_call: TRBJ2-2
d_call: TRBD1
cdr3_aa: CASSTGTGVTGELFF
cdr3_nt: TGCGCCAGCAGCACCGGGACAGGGGTAACCGGGGAGCTGTTTTTT

clone_size: NA
v_call: TRBV5-4
j_call: TRBJ2-1
d_call: TRBD2
cdr3_aa: CASSPSGSRINEQFF
cdr3_nt: TGTGCCAGCAGCCCGAGCGGGAGTAGGATCAATGAGCAGTTCTTC

clone_size: NA
v_call: TRBV5-1
j_call: TRBJ2-3
d_call: NA
cdr3_aa: CASSSEGSATDTQYF
cdr3_nt: TGCGCCAGCAGCTCGGAAGGGAGCGCCACAGATACGCAGTATTTT

clone_size: NA
v_call: TRBV10-2
j_call: TRBJ2-7
d_call: TRBD1
cdr3_aa: CASRGQSLNYEQYF
cdr3_nt: TGCGCCAGCAGGGGACAGTCACTAAACTACGAGCAGTACTTC

clone_size: NA
v_call: TRBV28
j_call: TRBJ1-2
d_call: TRBD1
cdr3_aa: CASTPWGQNYGYTF
cdr3_nt: TGTGCCAGCACCCCTTGGGGACAGAACTATGGCTACACCTTC

clone_size: NA
v_call: TRBV5-6
j_call: TRBJ1-6
d_call: TRBD1
cdr3_aa: CASSFRQGFLRSDSPLHF
cdr3_nt: TGTGCCAGCAGCTTCAGACAGGGATTTTTGCGTAGTGATTCACCCCTCCACTTT

clone_size: NA
v_call: TRBV19
j_call: TRBJ2-2
d_call: NA
cdr3_aa: CASSYPGHNTGELFF
cdr3_nt: TGTGCCAGTAGTTATCCGGGACACAACACCGGGGAGCTGTTTTTT

clone_size: NA
v_call: TRBV5-4
j_call: TRBJ2-4
d_call: NA
cdr3_aa: CASSLGAASIPNIQYF
cdr3_nt: TGTGCCAGCAGCTTAGGGGCAGCCTCAATCCCAAACATTCAGTACTTC

clone_size: NA
v_call: TRBV6-5
j_call: TRBJ1-5
d_call: NA
cdr3_aa: CASSPLGASNQPQHF
cdr3_nt: TGTGCCAGCAGTCCTCTAGGGGCCAGCAATCAGCCCCAGCATTTT

clone_size: NA
v_call: TRBV7-6
j_call: TRBJ1-6
d_call: NA
cdr3_aa: CASSPSTSSNSPLHF
cdr3_nt: TGTGCCAGCAGCCCATCGACATCCTCTAATTCACCCCTCCACTTT

clone_size: NA
v_call: TRBV15
j_call: TRBJ2-2
d_call: TRBD2
cdr3_aa: CATSRGVAGGSGELFF
cdr3_nt: TGTGCCACCAGCAGAGGAGTAGCGGGAGGGTCCGGGGAGCTGTTTTTT

clone_size: NA
v_call: TRBV3-1/TRBV3-2
j_call: TRBJ2-7
d_call: TRBD1
cdr3_aa: CASSQAPGTGVPYEQYF
cdr3_nt: TGTGCCAGCAGCCAAGCCCCCGGGACAGGGGTTCCCTACGAGCAGTACTTC

clone_size: few
v_call: TRBV6-2/TRBV6-3
j_call: TRBJ1-5
d_call: NA
cdr3_aa: CASSPQSVQPQHF
cdr3_nt: TGTGCCAGCAGTCCCCAGTCCGTCCAGCCCCAGCATTTT

clone_size: NA
v_call: TRBV3-1/TRBV3-2
j_call: TRBJ1-3
d_call: NA
cdr3_aa: CASSGTLHSGNTIYF
cdr3_nt: TGTGCCAGCAGCGGTACATTGCACTCTGGAAACACCATATATTTT

clone_size: once
v_call: TRBV6-5
j_call: TRBJ1-1
d_call: TRBD1
cdr3_aa: CASSYDGQGYTEAFF
cdr3_nt: TGTGCCAGCAGTTATGATGGACAGGGCTACACTGAAGCTTTCTTT

clone_size: NA
v_call: TRBV6-5
j_call: TRBJ1-1
d_call: NA
cdr3_aa: CASKLRGAQVAFF
cdr3_nt: TGTGCCAGCAAATTACGTGGGGCGCAGGTTGCTTTCTTT

clone_size: NA
v_call: TRBV5-5
j_call: TRBJ2-7
d_call: NA
cdr3_aa: CASSPTPSGSAYEQYF
cdr3_nt: TGTGCCAGCAGCCCTACCCCTAGTGGGAGCGCGTACGAGCAGTACTTC

clone_size: few
v_call: TRBV11-3
j_call: TRBJ2-7
d_call: NA
cdr3_aa: CASSFTYNGEQYF
cdr3_nt: TGTGCCAGCAGCTTCACGTACAACGGGGAGCAGTACTTC

clone_size: NA
v_call: TRBV2
j_call: TRBJ1-5
d_call: NA
cdr3_aa: CASSEQIRDSTPGQPQHF
cdr3_nt: TGTGCCAGCAGTGAACAGATTCGGGACTCGACCCCTGGACAGCCCCAGCATTTT

clone_size: few
v_call: TRBV11-2
j_call: TRBJ1-1
d_call: NA
cdr3_aa: CASSSGGDTEAFF
cdr3_nt: TGTGCCAGCAGCTCCGGCGGGGACACTGAAGCTTTCTTT

clone_size: once
v_call: TRBV7-2
j_call: TRBJ2-3
d_call: TRBD2
cdr3_aa: CASSLYVAGGPTDTQYF
cdr3_nt: TGTGCCAGCAGCTTATATGTAGCGGGGGGGCCCACAGATACGCAGTATTTT